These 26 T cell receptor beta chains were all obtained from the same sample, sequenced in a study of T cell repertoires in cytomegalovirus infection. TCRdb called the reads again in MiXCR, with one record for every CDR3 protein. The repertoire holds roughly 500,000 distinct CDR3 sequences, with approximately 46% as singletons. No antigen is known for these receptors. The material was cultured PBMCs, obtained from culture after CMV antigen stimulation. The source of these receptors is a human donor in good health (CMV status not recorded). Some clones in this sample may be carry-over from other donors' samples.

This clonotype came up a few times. CDR3 protein: CSARVVGRTPSDEQYF. The CDR3 nucleotides are TGCAGTGCTAGAGTGGTGGGGAGAACCCCTAGTGACGAGCAGTACTTC. V usage is TRBV20-1 and J usage is TRBJ2-7, with D possibly matching TRBD2 (5 bases). The CDR3 spans 16 residues. Germline loops: CDR1 DFQATT, CDR2 SNEGSKA (reference sequence). Between the trimmed V and J ends, which lost 1 base and 5 bases, there was a span of 21 bases.

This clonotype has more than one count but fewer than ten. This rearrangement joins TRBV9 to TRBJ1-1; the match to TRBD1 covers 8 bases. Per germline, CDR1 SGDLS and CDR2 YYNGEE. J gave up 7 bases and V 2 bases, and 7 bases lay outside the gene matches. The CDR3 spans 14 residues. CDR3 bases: TGTGCCAGCAGCGTCACAGGACAGGGCGGTGAAGCTTTCTTT. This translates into CASSVTGQGGEAFF.

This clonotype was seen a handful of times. Written as DNA, the CDR3 is TGTGCCAGCAGCTTAGGGGTCAGTAGAGGGGCAGATACGCAGTATTTT. As protein: CASSLGVSRGADTQYF. The rearrangement links TRBV7-6 to TRBJ2-3; the D call may be TRBD1 or TRBD2 (5 bases each). CDR1 SGHVS and CDR2 FNYEAQ come from the germline V gene. This CDR3 comprises 16 residues. V was shortened by 1 base and J by 4 bases, with 15 bases between the two germline ends. The full variable domain, completed using reference TRBV7-6 and TRBJ2-3, is GAGVSQSPRYKVTKRGQDVALRCDPISGHVSLYWYRQALGQGPEFLTYFNYEAQQDKSGLPNDRFSAERPEGSISTLTIQRTEQRDSAMYRCASSLGVSRGADTQYFGPGTRLTVL.

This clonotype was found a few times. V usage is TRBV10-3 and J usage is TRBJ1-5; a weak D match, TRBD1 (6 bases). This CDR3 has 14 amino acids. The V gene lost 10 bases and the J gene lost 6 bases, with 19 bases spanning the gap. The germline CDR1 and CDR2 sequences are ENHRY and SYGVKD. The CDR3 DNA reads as TGTGCCACGTCGGAAGGGGGAGGGGGTCAGCCCCAGCATTTT. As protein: CATSEGGGGQPQHF.

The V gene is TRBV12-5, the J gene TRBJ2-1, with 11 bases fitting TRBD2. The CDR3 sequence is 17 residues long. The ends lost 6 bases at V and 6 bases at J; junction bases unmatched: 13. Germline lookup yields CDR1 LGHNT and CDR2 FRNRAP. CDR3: CASGRGLAVSFGNEQFF. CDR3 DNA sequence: TGTGCTAGTGGCCGGGGACTAGCGGTTTCTTTCGGCAATGAGCAGTTCTTC.

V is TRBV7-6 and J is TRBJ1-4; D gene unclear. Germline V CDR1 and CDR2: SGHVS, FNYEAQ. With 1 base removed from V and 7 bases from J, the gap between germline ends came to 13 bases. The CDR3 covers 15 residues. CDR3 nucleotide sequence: TGTGCCAGCAGCTTAGGTGCGGGGTCCTCTGAAAAACTGTTTTTT. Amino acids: CASSLGAGSSEKLFF.

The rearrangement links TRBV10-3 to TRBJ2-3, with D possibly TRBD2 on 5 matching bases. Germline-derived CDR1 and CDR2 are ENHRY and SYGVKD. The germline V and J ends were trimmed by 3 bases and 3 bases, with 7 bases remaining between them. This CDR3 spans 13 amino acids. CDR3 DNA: TGTGCCATCAGTGATCGGGAAACAGATACGCAGTATTTT. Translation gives CAISDRETDTQYF.

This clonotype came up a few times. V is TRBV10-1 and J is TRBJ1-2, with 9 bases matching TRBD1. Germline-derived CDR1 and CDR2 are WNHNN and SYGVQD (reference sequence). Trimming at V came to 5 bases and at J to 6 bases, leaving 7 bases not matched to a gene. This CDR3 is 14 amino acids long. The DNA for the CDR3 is TGCGCCAGCAGTAAGGGGGACAGGGAGGATGGCTACACCTTC. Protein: CASSKGDREDGYTF.

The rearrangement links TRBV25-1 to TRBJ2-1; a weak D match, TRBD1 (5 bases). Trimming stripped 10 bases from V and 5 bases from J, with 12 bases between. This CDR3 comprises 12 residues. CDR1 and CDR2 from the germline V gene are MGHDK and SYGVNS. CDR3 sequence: CATAPGHNEQFF. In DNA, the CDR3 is TGTGCCACAGCACCAGGGCACAATGAGCAGTTCTTC. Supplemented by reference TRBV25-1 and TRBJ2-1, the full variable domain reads EADIYQTPRYLVIGTGKKITLECSQTMGHDKMYWYQQDPGMELHLIHYSYGVNSTEKGDLSSESTVSRIRTEHFPLTLESARPSHTSQYLCATAPGHNEQFFGPGTRLTVL.

CDR3 sequence (DNA): TGTGCCAGCAGTTTTCGGGCGGGGGGGCCAGATACGCAGTATTTT. Protein: CASSFRAGGPDTQYF. This chain connects TRBV28 to TRBJ2-3; 9 bases are shared with TRBD2. Germline V CDR1 and CDR2: MDHEN, SYDVKM. Trimming at V came to 3 bases and at J to 4 bases, leaving 5 bases not matched to a gene. The CDR3 is 15 amino acids.

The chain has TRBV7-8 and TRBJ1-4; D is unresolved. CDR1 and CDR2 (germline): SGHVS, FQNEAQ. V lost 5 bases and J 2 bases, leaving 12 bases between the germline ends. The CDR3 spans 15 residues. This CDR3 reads CASSQGGSTNEKLFF. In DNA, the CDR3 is TGTGCCAGCAGCCAAGGTGGTTCCACTAATGAAAAACTGTTTTTT.

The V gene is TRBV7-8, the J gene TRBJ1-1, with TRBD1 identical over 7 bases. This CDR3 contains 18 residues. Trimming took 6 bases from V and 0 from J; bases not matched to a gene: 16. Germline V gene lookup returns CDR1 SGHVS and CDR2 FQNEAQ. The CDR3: CASSFSLDRQFMNTEAFF. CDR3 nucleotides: TGTGCCAGCAGTTTCAGCCTGGACAGGCAGTTCATGAACACTGAAGCTTTCTTT.

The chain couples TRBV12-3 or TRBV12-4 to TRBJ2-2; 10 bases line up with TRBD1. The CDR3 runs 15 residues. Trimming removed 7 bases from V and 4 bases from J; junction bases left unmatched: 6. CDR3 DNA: TGTGCCAGCATCGGGACAGGGGAAACCACCGGGGAGCTGTTTTTT. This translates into CASIGTGETTGELFF.

The CDR3 loop is CASSQVGTRLVDGTQYF. The CDR3 DNA is TGTGCCAGCAGCCAAGTCGGGACCAGACTGGTAGATGGTACGCAGTATTTT. The rearrangement uses TRBV4-2 and TRBJ2-3; D is tentatively TRBD1 or TRBD2 (5 bases each). Per the germline V gene, CDR1 is LGHNA and CDR2 is YNFKEQ. The CDR3 runs 17 residues. Trimming took 1 base from V and 8 from J, leaving 22 bases between them.

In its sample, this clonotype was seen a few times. The chain's CDR3 is CASSFGTAQETQYF. The CDR3 bases are TGTGCCAGCAGCTTCGGGACAGCCCAAGAGACCCAGTACTTC. The chain recombines TRBV7-2 with TRBJ2-5, with 7 bases matching TRBD1. This CDR3 has 14 residues. V dropped 3 bases and J dropped 1; count of bases not matched to a gene: 2. Germline CDR1 reads SGHTA; CDR2 reads FQGNSA.

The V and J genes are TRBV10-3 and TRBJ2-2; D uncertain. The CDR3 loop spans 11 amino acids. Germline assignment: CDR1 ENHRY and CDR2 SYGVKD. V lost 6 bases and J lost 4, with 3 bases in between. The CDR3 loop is CAIRGTGELFF. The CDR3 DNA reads TGTGCCATCAGAGGCACCGGGGAGCTGTTTTTT.

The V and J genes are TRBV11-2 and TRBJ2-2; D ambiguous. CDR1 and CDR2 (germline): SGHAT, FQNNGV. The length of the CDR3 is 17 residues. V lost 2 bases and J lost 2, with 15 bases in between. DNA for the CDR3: TGTGCCAGCAGCTTAAGGTCAGGAGTTGCCAACACCGGGGAGCTGTTTTTT. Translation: CASSLRSGVANTGELFF.

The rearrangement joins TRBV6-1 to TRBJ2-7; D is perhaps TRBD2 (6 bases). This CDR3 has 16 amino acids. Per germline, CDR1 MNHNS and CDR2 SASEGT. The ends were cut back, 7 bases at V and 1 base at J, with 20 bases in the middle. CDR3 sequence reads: CASTPGVRDWSYEQYF. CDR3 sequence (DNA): TGTGCCAGCACCCCGGGGGTCCGGGACTGGTCCTACGAGCAGTACTTC.

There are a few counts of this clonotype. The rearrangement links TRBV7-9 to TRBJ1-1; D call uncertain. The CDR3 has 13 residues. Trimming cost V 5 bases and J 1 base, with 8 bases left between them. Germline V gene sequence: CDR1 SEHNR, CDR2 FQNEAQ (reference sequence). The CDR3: CASSTPRNTEAFF. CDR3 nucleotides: TGTGCCAGCAGCACCCCAAGGAACACTGAAGCTTTCTTT.

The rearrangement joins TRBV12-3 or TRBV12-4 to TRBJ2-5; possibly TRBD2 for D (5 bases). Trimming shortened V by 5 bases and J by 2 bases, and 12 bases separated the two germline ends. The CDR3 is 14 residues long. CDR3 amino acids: CASSLGLGQETQYF. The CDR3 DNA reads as TGTGCCAGCAGTCTCGGACTGGGGCAAGAGACCCAGTACTTC.

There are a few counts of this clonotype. Here the CDR3 DNA reads TGTGCCAGCAGCTTCGTCAATACGCAGTATTTT. Translated: CASSFVNTQYF. The J gene is TRBJ2-3, the V gene TRBV7-2; D is unresolved. From germline, CDR1 is SGHTA and CDR2 FQGNSA. The CDR3 is 11 amino acids. The ends were cut back, 3 bases at V and 7 bases at J, with 5 bases in the middle.

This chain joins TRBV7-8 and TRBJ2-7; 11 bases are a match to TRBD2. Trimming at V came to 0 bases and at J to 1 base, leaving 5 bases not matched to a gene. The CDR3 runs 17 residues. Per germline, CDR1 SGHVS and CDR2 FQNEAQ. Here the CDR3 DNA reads TGTGCCAGCAGCTTAGCGTCTAGCGGGAGGCGTTCCTACGAGCAGTACTTC. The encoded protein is CASSLASSGRRSYEQYF.

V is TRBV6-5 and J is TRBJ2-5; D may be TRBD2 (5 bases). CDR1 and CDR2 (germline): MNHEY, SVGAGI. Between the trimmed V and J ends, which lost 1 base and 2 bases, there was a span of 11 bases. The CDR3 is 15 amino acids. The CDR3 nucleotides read TGTGCCAGCAGTTACTTTTCCGGGGTTCAAGAGACCCAGTACTTC. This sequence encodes CASSYFSGVQETQYF.

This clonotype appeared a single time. The CDR3 coding sequence is TGTGCCAGTACCATGGGTGGAGGGGCCGGGGCCAACGTCCTGACTTTC. This sequence encodes CASTMGGGAGANVLTF. The rearrangement uses TRBV19 and TRBJ2-6; a weak D match, TRBD2 (6 bases). The CDR3 covers 16 residues. CDR1 and CDR2 (germline): LNHDA, SQIVND (reference sequence). V was cut by 7 bases and J by 4 bases, with 17 bases left in between.

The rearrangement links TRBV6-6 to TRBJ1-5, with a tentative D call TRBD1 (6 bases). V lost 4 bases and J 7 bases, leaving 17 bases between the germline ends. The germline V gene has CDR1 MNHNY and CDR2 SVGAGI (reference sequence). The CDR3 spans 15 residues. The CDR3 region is CASSFPGGRGQPQHF. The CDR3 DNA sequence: TGTGCCAGCAGTTTCCCGGGGGGGCGCGGGCAGCCCCAGCATTTT.

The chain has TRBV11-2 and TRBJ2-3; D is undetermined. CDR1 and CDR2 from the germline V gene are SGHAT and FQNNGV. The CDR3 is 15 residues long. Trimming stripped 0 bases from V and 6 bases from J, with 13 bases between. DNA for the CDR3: TGTGCCAGCAGCTTAGATCCAGCTGCTCAGGATACGCAGTATTTT. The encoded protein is CASSLDPAAQDTQYF. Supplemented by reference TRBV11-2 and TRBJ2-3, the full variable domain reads EAGVAQSPRYKIIEKRQSVAFWCNPISGHATLYWYQQILGQGPKLLIQFQNNGVVDDSQLPKDRFSAERLKGVDSTLKIQPAKLEDSAVYLCASSLDPAAQDTQYFGPGTRLTVL.